The rows below give T cell receptor beta chains drawn from one sample of a study of blood T cell repertoires in COVID-19. Clones were read by immunoSEQ multiplex PCR, and TCRdb kept only the in-frame ones, dropping some. The table has 100,000 to 150,000 clones, about 70% seen once. The source material was peripheral blood. The receptor source for this set is a man between 60 and 75 years old with acute or convalescent COVID-19. CDR3s include the opening cysteine and the closing phenylalanine or tryptophan. The order of the fields is clone size, D gene, J gene, V gene, CDR3 DNA, CDR3 protein. The D gene is left open where the match is weak. Expanded clones get a size class; other rows say once, few or many, or leave the size out.

>.|.|TRBJ2-7|TRBV6-1
TGTGCCAGCAGTGAACGGGGTGAAGGGATCGTCTACGAGCAGTACTTC
CASSERGEGIVYEQYF
>.|.|TRBJ1-5|TRBV19
TGTGCCAGTAGTGCCTCCGCGGGGCGGAATCAGCCCCAGCATTTT
CASSASAGRNQPQHF
>few|TRBD1|TRBJ1-6|TRBV7-8
TGTGCCAGCAGCACCAGACAGGGCGATTCACCCCTCCACTTT
CASSTRQGDSPLHF
>.|TRBD1|TRBJ2-6|TRBV19
TGTGCCAGTAGTATAGCTCCGGGACAGGGTGTCTCTGGGGCCAACGTCCTGACTTTC
CASSIAPGQGVSGANVLTF
>.|TRBD1|TRBJ2-3|TRBV6-5
TGTGCCAGCAGTTCCCGCGACAGGGGAGCAGATACGCAGTATTTT
CASSSRDRGADTQYF
>.|.|TRBJ2-7|TRBV30
TGTGCCTGGAAAAAGTTAAGTAGCAGCTCCTACGAGCAGTACTTC
CAWKKLSSSSYEQYF
>.|.|TRBJ1-6|TRBV7-9
TGTGCCAGCAGCCCCGACAGACCCTCACCCCTCCACTTT
CASSPDRPSPLHF
>.|.|TRBJ2-1|TRBV24-1
TGTGCCACCAGTGATTTATCTCCAGCTAGTTTGTTCTTC
CATSDLSPASLFF
>.|TRBD1|TRBJ2-1|TRBV7-9
TGTGCCAGCAGCCTAGACAGGGGGAGTCGCAATGAGCAGTTCTTC
CASSLDRGSRNEQFF
>.|.|TRBJ2-1|TRBV18
TGTGCCAGCTCACCCCCAGTAAGCGAAGAGCAGTTCTTC
CASSPPVSEEQFF
>few|.|TRBJ2-2|TRBV5-6
TGTGCCAGCAGCCGATCCAGCACCGGGGAGCTGTTTTTT
CASSRSSTGELFF
>.|TRBD1|TRBJ1-6|TRBV6-2/TRBV6-3
TGTGCCAGCAGTTACTTAACCGGGACAGGGTATTCACCCCTCCACTTT
CASSYLTGTGYSPLHF
>.|TRBD2|TRBJ2-1|TRBV14
TGTGCCAGCAGTCCCTTGGCGGGAGTCGGCAATGAGCAGTTCTTC
CASSPLAGVGNEQFF
>.|TRBD1|TRBJ2-1|TRBV10-3
TGTGCCATCAGTGAGTCCCAACCCGGTTCAAACAGGGGGCGAGGGTACAATGAGCAGTTCTTC
CAISESQPGSNRGRGYNEQFF
>.|TRBD1|TRBJ2-7|TRBV11-3
TGTGCCAGCAGCGCCCTCCTGGGACAGGGGGCGCGGGAGCAGTACTTC
CASSALLGQGAREQYF
>.|TRBD1|TRBJ1-2|TRBV7-9
TGTGCCAGCAAATACGGACAGGGACCCTATGGCTACACCTTC
CASKYGQGPYGYTF
>.|.|TRBJ2-3|TRBV24-1
TGTGCCACCAGTGATCCGGGGTTAGCGAGAACTACAGATACGCAGTATTTT
CATSDPGLARTTDTQYF
>few|.|TRBJ2-1|TRBV5-6
TGTGCCAGCAGTCCCACCCCACTAGACAATGAGCAGTTCTTC
CASSPTPLDNEQFF
>.|.|TRBJ1-4|TRBV5-1
TGCGCCAGCTTTCCTCCACAGGGAAGAATGGGGCGTGATGAAAAACTGTTTTTT
CASFPPQGRMGRDEKLFF
>.|.|TRBJ1-2|TRBV29-1
TGCAGCGTTGCCGGACCGCGGGGCTATGGCTACACCTTC
CSVAGPRGYGYTF
>.|.|TRBJ2-3|TRBV7-8
TGTGCCAGCAGCTTCAGGCCGCTAGCGAGCACAGATACGCAGTATTTT
CASSFRPLASTDTQYF
>.|TRBD1|TRBJ2-6|TRBV24-1
TGTGCCACCAGTGCCGCACCAGGACAGGCTGGGGCCAACGTCCTGACTTTC
CATSAAPGQAGANVLTF
>.|TRBD1|TRBJ1-2|TRBV30
TGTGCCTGGAGTAGGGGACAGCCGGGTGGCTACACCTTC
CAWSRGQPGGYTF
>.|TRBD2|TRBJ2-1|TRBV11-2
TGTGCCAGCAGCCCCACTCTGGGGGGGTGGAATGAGCAGTTCTTC
CASSPTLGGWNEQFF
>few|TRBD1|TRBJ1-5|TRBV2
TGTGCCAGCAGTGAAGCGGGGACAGGGGTGCGTCAGCCCCAGCATTTT
CASSEAGTGVRQPQHF
>once|TRBD2|TRBJ2-4|TRBV5-1
TGCGCCAGCACGCAGGCTCCGGGGGGAGCCAAAAACATTCAGTACTTC
CASTQAPGGAKNIQYF
>.|.|TRBJ2-1|TRBV6-5
TGTGCCAGCAGTTGGGGGGTAGACAGATACAATGAGCAGTTCTTC
CASSWGVDRYNEQFF
>.|.|TRBJ2-1|TRBV5-4
TGTGCCAGCAGCTTGGAGGCTTCAGGGATGGGAGGCAATGAGCAGTTCTTC
CASSLEASGMGGNEQFF
>.|.|TRBJ2-4|TRBV27
TGTGCCAGCAGTCGGGCACAGGTAATGCACATTCAGTACTTC
CASSRAQVMHIQYF
>few|TRBD1|TRBJ2-7|TRBV18
TGTGCCAGCCGACAGGGTTCCACCTACGAGCAGTACTTC
CASRQGSTYEQYF